The present T cell receptor beta chain was sequenced within a study of blood T cell repertoires in COVID-19. Study-wide background: Nucleic acid was either cDNA or gDNA, and it came from T cells, B-cell-depleted T cells, or PBMCs.

The V and J ends lost 4 bases and 6 bases respectively, with 19 bases between them. This CDR3 is built from 16 residues. CDR1 is MGHRA and CDR2 is YSYEKL in the germline V gene. In the study's own analysis: Reference gene primer amplification gave estimated nucleated cell counts. The method was immunoSEQ multiplex PCR; TCRdb's version includes in-frame clones alone and lacks a portion of them. V and J calls and clone size come straight from that table; D and trimming were deduced from the DNA. The data show about 160,000 clones, 85% to 90% seen once. Sequenced material: peripheral blood. The V gene is TRBV4-1, the J gene TRBJ2-1, with D perhaps TRBD2 (7 bases). This TCR came from an older woman with COVID-19, enrolled during active disease. CDR3 protein: CASSLYAGAVSNEQFF. The CDR3 DNA reads as TGCGCCAGCAGCCTATACGCGGGGGCCGTTTCCAATGAGCAGTTCTTC.